This T cell receptor beta chain appears in the sequencing data of a study of cytomegalovirus exposure and HLA in healthy donors. Study conclusions and caveats: When the data were analyzed later, several of the most significant clusters appeared to be linked to common viral pathogens. In a later analysis, HLA-associated beta chains showed higher expansion and lower generation probabilities than comparable chains. Upon later analysis, TCR association rates were observed to vary by HLA locus, being highest for DRB1 and lowest for HLA-C. Association of roughly 17,000 TCR beta sequences with HLA alleles was found at 0.05 false discovery rate in a later analysis.

PCR amplification relied on 60 Vbeta primers (plus 13 Jbeta primers). Method: immunoSEQ multiplex PCR; TCRdb's copy keeps in-frame clones and lacks some. The table includes roughly 130,000 clones, around 71% detected once. Concerning this clone itself: Antigen specificity is unknown.

CDR1 is MNHEY and CDR2 is SVGAGI in the germline V gene. CDR3 length: 15 amino acids. The J segment lost 1 base and the V segment lost 6 bases, leaving 3 bases of the junction unmatched. The TCR originated in a woman aged 55-70 years in good health and CMV-seropositive. V and J are TRBV6-5 and TRBJ2-3, with 11 bases identical to TRBD2. The sequenced material came from PBMCs. The chain's CDR3 is CASRILAGGTDTQYF. The CDR3 DNA sequence: TGTGCCAGCAGGATACTAGCGGGGGGCACAGATACGCAGTATTTT.